A selection of T cell receptor beta chains follows, all from one sample in a study of vaccination and CD4 T cells after COVID-19. TCRdb re-called the PCR reads through MiXCR, storing one row per CDR3 protein. The sample has 3,000 or so distinct CDR3 sequences, 25% to 35% seen once. Antigen specificity for these receptors is unknown. Sequencing input: CD4+ T cells from blood, cultured in vitro. The source is a human donor in good health. Both conserved end residues are part of each CDR3.

TRBV7-6	TRBJ1-6	CASSLGSRSSYNSPLHF
TRBV5-1	TRBJ2-1	CASSLLLAGDSGEQFF
TRBV9	TRBJ1-2	CASSVGDSVYGYTF
TRBV6-5	TRBJ1-4	CASSYTRRRLNEKLFF
TRBV21-1	TRBJ2-7	CASSKGLAGGNTYEQYF
TRBV19	TRBJ1-1	CASKPGTGNTEAFF
TRBV28	TRBJ1-5	CATLRGYQPQHF
TRBV20-1	TRBJ1-1	CSAVGRNTEAFF
TRBV20-1	TRBJ2-3	CSAPPTSAIYTDTQYF
TRBV11-1	TRBJ1-2	CASSLLTGTGEEGYTF
TRBV19	TRBJ2-7	CASSAPTGGGSEQYF
TRBV19	TRBJ2-3	CASSIGGGSGTDTQYF
TRBV20-1	TRBJ2-3	CSARMGGGPKRTDTQYF
TRBV9	TRBJ1-5	CASSVTGTDQPQHF
TRBV7-2	TRBJ1-1	CASSRNSGTANTEAFF
TRBV7-6	TRBJ2-5	CASSFALSETQYF
TRBV5-1	TRBJ1-1	CASSLEGGATEAFF
TRBV20-1	TRBJ2-5	CSASPLGGSQETQYF
TRBV29-1	TRBJ2-3	CSVQGGRDSTDTQYF
TRBV6-1	TRBJ1-4	CASSPAEDATNEKLFF
TRBV9	TRBJ2-1	CASSRIPGQGYNEQFF
TRBV19	TRBJ2-3	CASSTAGADTQYF
TRBV6-1	TRBJ2-5	CASKNSGGRQETQYF
TRBV7-9	TRBJ1-2	CASSGGQGSYGYTF
TRBV19	TRBJ1-1	CASSRTGVRTEAFF
TRBV12-3/TRBV12-4	TRBJ1-1	CASRRTGGSNTEAFF
TRBV5-1	TRBJ2-7	CASSLVGAGAKSYEQYF
TRBV24-1	TRBJ1-2	CATSEDTGSHYGYTF
TRBV11-1	TRBJ1-6	CASSLAPGLSSPLHF
TRBV7-2	TRBJ1-2	CASSLAADTASLSLYGYTF
TRBV6-4	TRBJ2-1	CASSQMGPGPLSSYNEQFF
TRBV28	TRBJ2-7	CASSLLESYEQYF
TRBV20-1	TRBJ2-1	CSAREGTSGRSVDEQFF
TRBV5-4	TRBJ1-1	CASSPRAGGHTEAFF
TRBV7-2	TRBJ1-1	CASSSQGGNTEAFF
TRBV12-3/TRBV12-4	TRBJ2-2	CASSLSASANTGELFF
TRBV2	TRBJ1-6	CASSDPRGRDSPLHF
TRBV4-1	TRBJ1-1	CASSTTGGDTEAFF
TRBV30	TRBJ2-1	CAWSILGRGNEQFF
TRBV6-1	TRBJ2-7	CASSKGTGGTYEQYF
TRBV2	TRBJ1-3	CASSVPSRGGNTIYF
TRBV11-2	TRBJ1-1	CASSSRTGRGTEAFF
TRBV20-1	TRBJ2-5	CSAPSLQETQYF
TRBV19	TRBJ1-6	CASSKETLNSPLHF
TRBV7-3	TRBJ2-5	CASSTGGQGAETQYF
TRBV19	TRBJ1-1	CASSMWGTTEAFF
TRBV7-2	TRBJ1-3	CASSLRGQKGNTIYF
TRBV7-2	TRBJ1-4	CASSQEPGGGEKLFF
TRBV6-1	TRBJ1-4	CASRRTGSNEKLFF